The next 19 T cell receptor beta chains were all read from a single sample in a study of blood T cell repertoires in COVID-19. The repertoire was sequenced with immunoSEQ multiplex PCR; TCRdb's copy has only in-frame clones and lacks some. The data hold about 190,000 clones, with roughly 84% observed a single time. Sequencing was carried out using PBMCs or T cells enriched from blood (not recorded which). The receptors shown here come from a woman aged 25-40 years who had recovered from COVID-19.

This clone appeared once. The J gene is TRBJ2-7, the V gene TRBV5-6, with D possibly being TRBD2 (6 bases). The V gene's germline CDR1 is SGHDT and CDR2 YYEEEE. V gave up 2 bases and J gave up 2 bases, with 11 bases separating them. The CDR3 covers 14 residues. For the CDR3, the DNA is TGTGCCAGCAGCTTCCGGGACTTTACCTACGAGCAGTACTTC. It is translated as CASSFRDFTYEQYF.

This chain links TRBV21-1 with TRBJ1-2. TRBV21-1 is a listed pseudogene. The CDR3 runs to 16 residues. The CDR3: CASSKSETPANYGYTF. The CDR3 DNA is TGTGCCAGCAGCAAATCGGAGACGCCTGCTAACTATGGCTACACCTTC.

CDR3 coding DNA: TGTGCCAGCAGCATCGATGGGGCGGCCGGGGAGCTGTTTTTT. Translation: CASSIDGAAGELFF. The rearrangement joins TRBV9 to TRBJ2-2; D might be TRBD1 (5 bases). The CDR3 is 14 residues long. Trimming cost V 4 bases and J 6 bases, with 13 bases left between them. The V gene's germline CDR1 is SGDLS and CDR2 YYNGEE.

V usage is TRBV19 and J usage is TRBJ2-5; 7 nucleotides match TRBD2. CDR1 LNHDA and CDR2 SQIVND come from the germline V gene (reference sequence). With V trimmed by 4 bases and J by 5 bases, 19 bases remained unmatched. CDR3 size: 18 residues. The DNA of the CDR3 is TGTGCCAGTAGTAATCGGCTAATGAGCGGGGCATGGGGGGAGACCCAGTACTTC. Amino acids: CASSNRLMSGAWGETQYF.

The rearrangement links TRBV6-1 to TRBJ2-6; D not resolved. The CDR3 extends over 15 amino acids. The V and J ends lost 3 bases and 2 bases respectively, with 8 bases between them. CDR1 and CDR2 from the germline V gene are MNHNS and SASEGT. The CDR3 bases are TGTGCCAGCAGTGAGGAGAGTACTGGGGCCAACGTCCTGACTTTC. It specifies CASSEESTGANVLTF.

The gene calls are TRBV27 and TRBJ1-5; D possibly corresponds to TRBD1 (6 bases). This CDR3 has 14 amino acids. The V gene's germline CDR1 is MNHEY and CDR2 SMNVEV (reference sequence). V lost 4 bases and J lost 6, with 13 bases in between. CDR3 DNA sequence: TGTGCCAGCAGTTCGCGGACAGAGGGTCAGCCCCAGCATTTT. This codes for CASSSRTEGQPQHF.

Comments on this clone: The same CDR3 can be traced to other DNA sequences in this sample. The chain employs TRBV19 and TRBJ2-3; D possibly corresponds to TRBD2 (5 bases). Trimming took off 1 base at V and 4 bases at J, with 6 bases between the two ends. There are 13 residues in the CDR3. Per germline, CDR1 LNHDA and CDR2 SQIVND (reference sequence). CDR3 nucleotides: TGTGCCAGTAGTATAGGGGGAGCAGATACGCAGTATTTT. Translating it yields CASSIGGADTQYF.

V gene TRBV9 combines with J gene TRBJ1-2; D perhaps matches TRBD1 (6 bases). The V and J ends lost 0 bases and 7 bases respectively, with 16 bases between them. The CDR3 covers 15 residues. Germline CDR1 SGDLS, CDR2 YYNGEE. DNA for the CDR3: TGTGCCAGCAGCGTAGTCGGGGGGCAAGATGGTGGCTACACCTTC. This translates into CASSVVGGQDGGYTF.

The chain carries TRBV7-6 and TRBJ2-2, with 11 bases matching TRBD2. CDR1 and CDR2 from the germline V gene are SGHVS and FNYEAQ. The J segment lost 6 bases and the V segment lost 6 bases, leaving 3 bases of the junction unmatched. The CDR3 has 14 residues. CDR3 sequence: CASRLAGEAGELFF. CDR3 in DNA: TGTGCCAGCAGACTAGCGGGAGAGGCCGGGGAGCTGTTTTTT.

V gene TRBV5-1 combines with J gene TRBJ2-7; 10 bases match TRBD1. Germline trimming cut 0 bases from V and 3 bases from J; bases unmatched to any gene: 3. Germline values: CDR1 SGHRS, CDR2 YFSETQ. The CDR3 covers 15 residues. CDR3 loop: CASSLEGQGFYEQYF. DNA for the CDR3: TGCGCCAGCAGCTTGGAGGGACAGGGGTTCTACGAGCAGTACTTC.

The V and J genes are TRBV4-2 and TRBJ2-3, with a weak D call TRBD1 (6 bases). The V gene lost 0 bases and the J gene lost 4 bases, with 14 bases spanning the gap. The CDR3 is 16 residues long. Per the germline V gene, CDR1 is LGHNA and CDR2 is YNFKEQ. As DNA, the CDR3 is TGTGCCAGCAGCCAAGAAGAGAGGGCAGGGGCAGATACGCAGTATTTT. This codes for CASSQEERAGADTQYF.

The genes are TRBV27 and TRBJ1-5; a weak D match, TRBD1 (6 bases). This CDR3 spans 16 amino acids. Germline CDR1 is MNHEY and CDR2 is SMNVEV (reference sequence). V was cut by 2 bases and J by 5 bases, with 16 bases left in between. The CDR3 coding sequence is TGTGCCAGCAGTTTAACGGGGCAGGGGAGCCATCAGCCCCAGCATTTT. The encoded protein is CASSLTGQGSHQPQHF.

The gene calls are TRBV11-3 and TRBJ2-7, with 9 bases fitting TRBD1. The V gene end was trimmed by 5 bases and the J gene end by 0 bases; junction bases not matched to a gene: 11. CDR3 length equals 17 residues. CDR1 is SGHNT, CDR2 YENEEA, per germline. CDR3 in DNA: TGTGCCAGCAGCCCAGGAACCCAGACAGGGGGCTCCTACGAGCAGTACTTC. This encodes CASSPGTQTGGSYEQYF. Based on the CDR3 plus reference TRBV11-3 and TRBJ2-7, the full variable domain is EAGVVQSPRYKIIEKKQPVAFWCNPISGHNTLYWYLQNLGQGPELLIRYENEEAVDDSQLPKDRFSAERLKGVDSTLKIQPAELGDSAVYLCASSPGTQTGGSYEQYFGPGTRLTVT.

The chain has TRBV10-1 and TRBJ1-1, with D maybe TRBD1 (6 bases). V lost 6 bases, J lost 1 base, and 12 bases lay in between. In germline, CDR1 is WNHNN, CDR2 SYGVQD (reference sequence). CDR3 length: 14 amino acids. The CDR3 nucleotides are TGCGCCAGCAGCCAGGACAGCTCGAACACTGAAGCTTTCTTT. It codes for CASSQDSSNTEAFF.

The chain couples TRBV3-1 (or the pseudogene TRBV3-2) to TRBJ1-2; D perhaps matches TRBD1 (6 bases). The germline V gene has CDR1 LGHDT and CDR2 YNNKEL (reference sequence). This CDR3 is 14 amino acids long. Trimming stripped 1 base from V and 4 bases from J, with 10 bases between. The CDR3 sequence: CASSQAGDGYGYTF. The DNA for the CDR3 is TGTGCCAGCAGCCAAGCAGGGGACGGCTATGGCTACACCTTC.

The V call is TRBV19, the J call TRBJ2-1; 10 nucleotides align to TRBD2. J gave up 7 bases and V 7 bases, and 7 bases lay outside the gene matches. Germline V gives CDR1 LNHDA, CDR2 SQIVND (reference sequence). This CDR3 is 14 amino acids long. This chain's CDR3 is CASTQGLASNEQFF. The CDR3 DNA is TGTGCCAGTACCCAGGGACTAGCGTCAAATGAGCAGTTCTTC. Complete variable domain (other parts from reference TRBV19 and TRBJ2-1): DGGITQSPKYLFRKEGQNVTLSCEQNLNHDAMYWYRQDPGQGLRLIYYSQIVNDFQKGDIAEGYSVSREKKESFPLTVTSAQKNPTAFYLCASTQGLASNEQFFGPGTRLTVL.

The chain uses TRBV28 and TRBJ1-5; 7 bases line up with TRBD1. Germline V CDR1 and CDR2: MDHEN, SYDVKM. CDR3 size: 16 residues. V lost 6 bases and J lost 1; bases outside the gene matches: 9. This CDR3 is CASRSRQGRSNQPQHF. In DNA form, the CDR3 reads TGTGCCAGCAGAAGTAGACAGGGTCGGAGCAATCAGCCCCAGCATTTT.

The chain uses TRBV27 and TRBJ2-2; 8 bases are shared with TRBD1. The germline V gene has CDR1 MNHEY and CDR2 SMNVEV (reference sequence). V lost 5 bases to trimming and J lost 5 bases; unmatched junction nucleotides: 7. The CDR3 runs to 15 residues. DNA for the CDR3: TGTGCCAGCAGTCCGGGGGACAGGTGGACCGGGGAGCTGTTTTTT. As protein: CASSPGDRWTGELFF.

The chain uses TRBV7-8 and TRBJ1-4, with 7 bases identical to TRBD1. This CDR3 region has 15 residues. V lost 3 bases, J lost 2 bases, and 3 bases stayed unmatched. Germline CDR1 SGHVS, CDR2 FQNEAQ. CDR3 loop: CASSLTGHTNEKLFF. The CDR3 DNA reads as TGTGCCAGCAGCTTGACAGGGCACACTAATGAAAAACTGTTTTTT.